These T cell receptor beta chains were read from a single sample in a study of blood T cells in healthy people across ages. TCRdb re-called the 5' RACE reads through MiXCR, storing one row per CDR3 protein. Of 700,000 or so distinct CDR3 sequences in the sample, 35% to 50% were seen once. Sequenced sample: blood. The receptors come from a man older than 75 in good health. Both conserved end residues are part of each CDR3. Each record gives: clone size, V gene, J gene, D gene, CDR3 protein, CDR3 DNA. D genes are given only for firm matches. A clone size is listed for some rows: how often the clone was seen (once, few, many), or a class if it is expanded.

abundance: many
v_gene: TRBV14
j_gene: TRBJ2-7
d_gene: .
CDR3aa: CASSQAAGPYEQYF
CDR3nt: TGTGCCAGCAGCCAAGCGGCAGGTCCCTACGAGCAGTACTTC

abundance: .
v_gene: TRBV6-2/TRBV6-3
j_gene: TRBJ1-2
d_gene: .
CDR3aa: CASSDSRQNGYTF
CDR3nt: TGTGCCAGCAGTGACTCGAGACAGAATGGCTACACCTTC

abundance: .
v_gene: TRBV6-5
j_gene: TRBJ2-7
d_gene: .
CDR3aa: CASSYGVNSYEQYF
CDR3nt: TGTGCCAGCAGTTACGGCGTCAACTCCTACGAGCAGTACTTC

abundance: .
v_gene: TRBV12-3/TRBV12-4
j_gene: TRBJ2-7
d_gene: .
CDR3aa: CASSPDGQGLSYEQYF
CDR3nt: TGTGCCAGCAGTCCCGATGGACAGGGACTATCGTACGAGCAGTACTTC

abundance: few
v_gene: TRBV4-3
j_gene: TRBJ2-5
d_gene: .
CDR3aa: CASSQRGGASEIQETQYF
CDR3nt: TGCGCCAGCAGCCAAAGGGGGGGAGCTAGCGAGATACAAGAGACCCAGTACTTC

abundance: .
v_gene: TRBV15
j_gene: TRBJ1-4
d_gene: .
CDR3aa: CATSRGRREGKLFF
CDR3nt: TGTGCCACCAGCAGAGGGAGGAGGGAAGGAAAACTGTTTTTT

abundance: .
v_gene: TRBV7-2
j_gene: TRBJ2-3
d_gene: TRBD2
CDR3aa: CASTRPGLATDTQYF
CDR3nt: TGTGCCAGCACCCGGCCGGGACTAGCGACAGATACGCAGTATTTT

abundance: .
v_gene: TRBV28
j_gene: TRBJ1-1
d_gene: .
CDR3aa: CASSSPGSLGTEAFF
CDR3nt: TGTGCCAGCAGTTCGCCCGGGAGCCTAGGGACTGAAGCTTTCTTT

abundance: few
v_gene: TRBV7-2
j_gene: TRBJ1-2
d_gene: .
CDR3aa: CASSLRAAFYGYTF
CDR3nt: TGTGCCAGCAGCTTAAGGGCAGCTTTCTATGGCTACACCTTC

abundance: few
v_gene: TRBV6-1
j_gene: TRBJ2-3
d_gene: .
CDR3aa: CASSTTATRTDTQYF
CDR3nt: TGTGCCAGCAGTACGACAGCCACGCGGACAGATACGCAGTATTTT

abundance: many
v_gene: TRBV13
j_gene: TRBJ2-7
d_gene: .
CDR3aa: CASSTGTEQYF
CDR3nt: TGTGCCAGCAGCACGGGGACTGAGCAGTACTTC

abundance: .
v_gene: TRBV20-1
j_gene: TRBJ2-7
d_gene: .
CDR3aa: CSGRDRLYEQYF
CDR3nt: TGCAGTGGAAGGGACCGCCTCTACGAGCAGTACTTC

abundance: many
v_gene: TRBV7-2
j_gene: TRBJ2-1
d_gene: TRBD1
CDR3aa: CASSPNPGQGTGEQFF
CDR3nt: TGTGCCAGCAGCCCGAATCCGGGACAGGGTACGGGGGAGCAGTTCTTC

abundance: .
v_gene: TRBV11-2
j_gene: TRBJ2-3
d_gene: TRBD2
CDR3aa: CASSLDPAGGRDTQYF
CDR3nt: TGTGCCAGCAGCTTAGATCCAGCGGGGGGGCGGGATACGCAGTATTTT

abundance: .
v_gene: TRBV29-1
j_gene: TRBJ2-7
d_gene: .
CDR3aa: CSVDAAVSSYNEQYF
CDR3nt: TGCAGCGTTGATGCGGCGGTTAGCTCCTACAATGAGCAGTACTTC

abundance: many
v_gene: TRBV7-2
j_gene: TRBJ1-5
d_gene: .
CDR3aa: CASSPYARGVQPQHF
CDR3nt: TGTGCCAGCAGCCCATATGCCAGGGGTGTGCAGCCCCAGCATTTT

abundance: few
v_gene: TRBV6-1
j_gene: TRBJ2-7
d_gene: TRBD1
CDR3aa: CASRSAGTGRGEQYF
CDR3nt: TGTGCCAGCAGATCCGCCGGGACAGGGAGGGGGGAGCAGTACTTC

abundance: few
v_gene: TRBV7-6
j_gene: TRBJ2-3
d_gene: .
CDR3aa: CASKAERFSTDTQYF
CDR3nt: TGTGCCAGCAAGGCAGAGCGTTTTAGCACAGATACGCAGTATTTT

abundance: .
v_gene: TRBV9
j_gene: TRBJ2-5
d_gene: .
CDR3aa: CASSVAGRGHNEQYF
CDR3nt: TGTGCCAGCAGCGTAGCTGGGAGGGGGCACAATGAGCAGTACTTC

abundance: few
v_gene: TRBV5-1
j_gene: TRBJ2-5
d_gene: TRBD1
CDR3aa: CASSPVLPGTDQETQYF
CDR3nt: TGCGCCAGCAGCCCGGTTCTCCCCGGGACAGACCAAGAGACCCAGTACTTC

abundance: many
v_gene: TRBV6-6
j_gene: TRBJ2-3
d_gene: TRBD1
CDR3aa: CASSYGRGPDTQYF
CDR3nt: TGTGCCAGCAGTTACGGTAGGGGGCCAGATACGCAGTATTTT

abundance: few
v_gene: TRBV7-2
j_gene: TRBJ2-5
d_gene: TRBD2
CDR3aa: CASSLLAGGSQETQYF
CDR3nt: TGTGCCAGCAGCTTGCTAGCGGGGGGTTCCCAAGAGACCCAGTACTTC

abundance: few
v_gene: TRBV6-2/TRBV6-3
j_gene: TRBJ2-7
d_gene: .
CDR3aa: CASSYGGKPYEQYF
CDR3nt: TGTGCCAGCAGTTACGGGGGGAAACCCTACGAGCAGTACTTC

abundance: .
v_gene: TRBV7-2
j_gene: TRBJ2-1
d_gene: .
CDR3aa: CASSLYGEGGGLEQFF
CDR3nt: TGTGCCAGCAGCTTATATGGGGAGGGGGGGGGATTAGAGCAGTTCTTC

abundance: .
v_gene: TRBV3-1
j_gene: TRBJ2-5
d_gene: .
CDR3aa: CASSQDGVAIQETQYF
CDR3nt: TGTGCCAGCAGCCAAGATGGGGTAGCGATCCAAGAGACCCAGTACTTC

abundance: few
v_gene: TRBV5-5
j_gene: TRBJ2-7
d_gene: TRBD1
CDR3aa: CASSLSWDRGREQYF
CDR3nt: TGTGCCAGCAGCTTGAGCTGGGACAGGGGGCGTGAGCAGTACTTC

abundance: .
v_gene: TRBV6-2/TRBV6-3
j_gene: TRBJ2-1
d_gene: TRBD1
CDR3aa: CASSPPGQGAINEQFF
CDR3nt: TGTGCCAGCAGTCCCCCAGGGCAGGGGGCGATCAATGAGCAGTTCTTC

abundance: .
v_gene: TRBV3-1
j_gene: TRBJ1-2
d_gene: .
CDR3aa: CANSQGTDSNYGYTF
CDR3nt: TGCGCCAACAGCCAAGGTACTGACAGCAACTATGGCTACACCTTC

abundance: .
v_gene: TRBV10-2
j_gene: TRBJ2-1
d_gene: TRBD2
CDR3aa: CASATSGGANEQFF
CDR3nt: TGCGCCAGTGCGACTAGCGGGGGGGCCAATGAGCAGTTCTTC

abundance: .
v_gene: TRBV10-3
j_gene: TRBJ2-4
d_gene: TRBD2
CDR3aa: CAISGRLAGGSEQYF
CDR3nt: TGTGCCATCAGTGGGCGGCTAGCGGGAGGTAGTGAGCAGTACTTC

abundance: .
v_gene: TRBV28
j_gene: TRBJ2-7
d_gene: .
CDR3aa: CASSRNPYEQYF
CDR3nt: TGTGCCAGCAGTAGAAACCCCTACGAGCAGTACTTC

abundance: .
v_gene: TRBV20-1
j_gene: TRBJ1-1
d_gene: .
CDR3aa: CSASLGLRGQNTEAFF
CDR3nt: TGCAGTGCTAGTCTCGGGCTCAGGGGACAGAACACTGAAGCTTTCTTT

abundance: .
v_gene: TRBV6-1
j_gene: TRBJ2-3
d_gene: .
CDR3aa: CASSEIPGRSTDTQYF
CDR3nt: TGTGCCAGCAGTGAAATACCAGGCCGGAGCACAGATACGCAGTATTTT

abundance: .
v_gene: TRBV7-3
j_gene: TRBJ1-6
d_gene: .
CDR3aa: CASRQGQRNSPLHF
CDR3nt: TGTGCCAGCAGGCAGGGACAAAGAAATTCACCCCTCCACTTT

abundance: .
v_gene: TRBV20-1
j_gene: TRBJ1-2
d_gene: .
CDR3aa: CSGSSNYGYTF
CDR3nt: TGCAGTGGTAGTTCTAACTATGGCTACACCTTC

abundance: .
v_gene: TRBV7-9
j_gene: TRBJ2-6
d_gene: .
CDR3aa: CASSFAGSGANVLTF
CDR3nt: TGTGCCAGCAGCTTTGCCGGGTCCGGGGCCAACGTCCTGACTTTC

abundance: .
v_gene: TRBV18
j_gene: TRBJ1-6
d_gene: .
CDR3aa: CASSPPDSQSPLHF
CDR3nt: TGTGCCAGCTCACCACCGGACAGTCAGTCACCCCTCCACTTT

abundance: few
v_gene: TRBV11-2
j_gene: TRBJ2-3
d_gene: TRBD2
CDR3aa: CASSLVGGADTQYF
CDR3nt: TGTGCCAGCAGCTTAGTGGGGGGGGCAGATACGCAGTATTTT

abundance: .
v_gene: TRBV6-2/TRBV6-3
j_gene: TRBJ2-7
d_gene: .
CDR3aa: CASRVQGRGDYEQYF
CDR3nt: TGTGCCAGCAGAGTACAGGGGAGGGGGGACTACGAGCAGTACTTC

abundance: .
v_gene: TRBV7-9
j_gene: TRBJ1-4
d_gene: .
CDR3aa: CASSLKSNEKLFF
CDR3nt: TGTGCCAGCAGCTTAAAGTCTAATGAAAAACTGTTTTTT

abundance: .
v_gene: TRBV7-2
j_gene: TRBJ2-1
d_gene: TRBD1
CDR3aa: CASSSSGDRANEQFF
CDR3nt: TGTGCCAGCAGCTCGAGTGGGGACAGGGCGAATGAGCAGTTCTTC

abundance: few
v_gene: TRBV7-2
j_gene: TRBJ2-7
d_gene: TRBD1
CDR3aa: CASSSKGGRQGHEQYF
CDR3nt: TGTGCCAGCAGCTCGAAAGGGGGACGACAGGGGCACGAGCAGTACTTC

abundance: few
v_gene: TRBV4-3
j_gene: TRBJ2-7
d_gene: .
CDR3aa: CASSQVDGSSYEQYF
CDR3nt: TGCGCCAGCAGCCAAGTCGACGGAAGCTCCTACGAGCAGTACTTC

abundance: .
v_gene: TRBV7-3
j_gene: TRBJ2-5
d_gene: TRBD2
CDR3aa: CASSLLPGTSGNINEQYF
CDR3nt: TGTGCCAGCAGCTTACTTCCCGGGACTAGCGGGAATATAAATGAGCAGTACTTC

abundance: few
v_gene: TRBV12-3/TRBV12-4
j_gene: TRBJ2-2
d_gene: .
CDR3aa: CASHSGRHTGELFF
CDR3nt: TGTGCCAGCCATTCGGGGCGACACACCGGGGAGCTGTTTTTT

abundance: .
v_gene: TRBV12-3/TRBV12-4
j_gene: TRBJ1-4
d_gene: .
CDR3aa: CASSLKGEKLFF
CDR3nt: TGTGCCAGCAGTTTAAAGGGTGAAAAACTGTTTTTT

abundance: many
v_gene: TRBV19
j_gene: TRBJ2-3
d_gene: TRBD2
CDR3aa: CATNSGTSADTQYF
CDR3nt: TGTGCCACCAATTCCGGGACTAGCGCCGATACGCAGTATTTT

abundance: many
v_gene: TRBV5-5
j_gene: TRBJ2-1
d_gene: .
CDR3aa: CASSRRTGGGGNEQFF
CDR3nt: TGTGCCAGCAGCCGCCGTACAGGGGGAGGGGGCAATGAGCAGTTCTTC

abundance: .
v_gene: TRBV6-2/TRBV6-3
j_gene: TRBJ2-7
d_gene: .
CDR3aa: CASSSQTAYEQYF
CDR3nt: TGTGCCAGCAGTTCTCAAACGGCCTACGAGCAGTACTTC

abundance: few
v_gene: TRBV24-1
j_gene: TRBJ2-1
d_gene: .
CDR3aa: CATNPCPWAGSSYNEQFF
CDR3nt: TGTGCCACCAACCCATGTCCCTGGGCGGGTTCGAGCTACAATGAGCAGTTCTTC